This T cell receptor beta chain appears in the sequencing data of a study of T cells in Graves' hyperthyroidism and ophthalmopathy. The wider study: Once the initial diagnosis was made, peripheral blood was obtained before any treatment.

The table lists this clonotype with many counts. Amplification of TCR beta CDR3 regions was performed using RNA transcripts as template. With the HTBI primer set, the TCR CDR3 went through a first round of RT-PCR. TCRdb passed the multiplex PCR reads through MiXCR, listing each CDR3 protein once. The data show 700,000 to 950,000 distinct CDR3 sequences, about 35% seen once. CDR3 length equals 14 residues. V gave up 5 bases and J gave up 6 bases; unmatched junction bases: 6. Per the germline V gene, CDR1 is SGHTA and CDR2 is FQGNSA. Stability of Graves' hyperthyroidism was defined as absent ophthalmopathy progression within 18 months. Newly diagnosed hyperthyroidism patients aged 18 to 65 years had disease lasting under 2 months.

The sequencing input was blood. The TCR was taken from a woman in her 40s with Graves' hyperthyroidism. The chain uses TRBV7-2 and TRBJ1-3, with 8 nucleotides matching TRBD1. CDR3 in amino acids: CASSPRQGINTIYF. CDR3 in DNA: TGTGCCAGCAGCCCACGACAGGGGATAAACACCATATATTTT.